The rows below give T cell receptor beta chains drawn from one sample of a study of human T cells and chemical hapten exposure. TCRdb independently ran MiXCR on the RACE reads; one entry per CDR3 protein. The sample shows fewer than 500,000 distinct CDR3 sequences, roughly 5% of them seen only once. This specimen was whole blood, taken in connection with sensitization to the hapten diphenylcyclopropenone (DPC). These receptor sequences come from a woman aged 45-60 years with alopecia areata. Some clones in this sample may be carry-over from other donors' samples. Each CDR3 is given with its conserved first and last residue. D genes are given only for firm matches. Where a row states a size, it is once, few, many or the class of an expanded clone; other rows omit it.

j_gene	v_gene	d_gene	abundance	CDR3aa	CDR3nt
TRBJ2-5	TRBV5-1	NA	NA	CASSWDGGGQETQYF	TGCGCCAGCAGCTGGGACGGTGGTGGCCAAGAGACCCAGTACTTC
TRBJ2-3	TRBV29-1	TRBD2	many	CSVPGLAGLDTQYF	TGCAGCGTACCGGGACTAGCGGGGTTAGATACGCAGTATTTT
TRBJ1-2	TRBV24-1	TRBD1	few	CATSDGVPGTGGRNGYTF	TGTGCCACCAGTGATGGGGTCCCCGGGACAGGGGGGAGAAATGGCTACACCTTC
TRBJ2-5	TRBV5-1	NA	few	CASSIGRIRETQYF	TGCGCCAGCAGCATCGGACGCATTCGAGAGACCCAGTACTTC
TRBJ2-1	TRBV28	TRBD2	many	CASSEGLASYNEQFF	TGTGCCAGCAGTGAGGGACTAGCTTCCTACAATGAGCAGTTCTTC
TRBJ2-2	TRBV3-1	NA	few	CASSQERTTGELFF	TGTGCCAGCAGCCAAGAGCGGACCACCGGGGAGCTGTTTTTT
TRBJ2-2	TRBV15	NA	many	CATSSGGELFF	TGTGCCACCAGCAGCGGCGGGGAGCTGTTTTTT
TRBJ1-1	TRBV30	TRBD1	many	CAWSPTGGTEAFF	TGTGCCTGGAGCCCCACAGGGGGGACTGAAGCTTTCTTT
TRBJ1-4	TRBV7-2	TRBD1	many	CASSMDRSNEKLFF	TGTGCCAGCAGCATGGACAGGAGTAATGAAAAACTGTTTTTT
TRBJ2-2	TRBV19	NA	NA	CASSMPAEWTTGELFF	TGTGCCAGTAGTATGCCTGCGGAGTGGACCACCGGGGAGCTGTTTTTT
TRBJ1-6	TRBV20-1	NA	many	CSVSGANSPLHF	TGCAGTGTCTCAGGGGCGAATTCACCCCTCCACTTT
TRBJ1-1	TRBV7-2	NA	many	CASSFTLNTEAFF	TGTGCCAGCAGCTTCACCCTGAACACTGAAGCTTTCTTT
TRBJ2-1	TRBV20-1	NA	many	CSAPVRRSNEQFF	TGCAGTGCCCCAGTAAGGCGGAGCAATGAGCAGTTCTTC
TRBJ1-6	TRBV4-3	NA	few	CASSQERTANSPLHF	TGCGCCAGCAGCCAAGAGAGGACAGCGAATTCACCCCTCCACTTT
TRBJ2-3	TRBV5-4	NA	few	CASSPEYSTDTQYF	TGTGCCAGCAGCCCAGAGTATAGCACAGATACGCAGTATTTT
TRBJ2-1	TRBV29-1	NA	many	CSVEVRSSYNEQFF	TGCAGCGTTGAAGTCCGTAGCTCCTACAATGAGCAGTTCTTC
TRBJ1-5	TRBV2	NA	many	CASSGGTHQPQHF	TGTGCCAGCAGTGGCGGGACACATCAGCCCCAGCATTTT
TRBJ2-5	TRBV29-1	NA	many	CSVEHMVQYF	TGCAGCGTTGAGCATATGGTCCAGTACTTC
TRBJ1-1	TRBV29-1	NA	many	CSAVNTEAFF	TGCAGCGCGGTGAACACTGAAGCTTTCTTT
TRBJ1-2	TRBV12-3/TRBV12-4	NA	many	CASSFGQSAGYGYTF	TGTGCCAGCAGTTTTGGACAGTCCGCAGGGTATGGCTACACCTTC
TRBJ2-5	TRBV30	TRBD2	many	CAWARLAGAGETQYF	TGTGCCTGGGCCCGACTAGCGGGAGCCGGGGAGACCCAGTACTTC
TRBJ2-5	TRBV5-1	NA	many	CASSRTDQETQYF	TGCGCCAGCAGTAGGACAGACCAAGAGACCCAGTACTTC
TRBJ2-1	TRBV6-1	NA	NA	CASSEVTGRFNEQFF	TGTGCCAGCAGTGAAGTAACAGGGAGATTCAATGAGCAGTTCTTC
TRBJ2-5	TRBV20-1	TRBD2	few	CSASPSGGTRRTQYF	TGCAGTGCTTCACCTAGCGGGGGCACACGAAGAACCCAGTACTTC
TRBJ2-3	TRBV5-1	NA	many	CASSLAWERSTDTQYF	TGCGCCAGCAGCTTGGCCTGGGAGCGGAGCACAGATACGCAGTATTTT
TRBJ1-2	TRBV6-5	TRBD1	few	CASSVLQGADANYGYTF	TGTGCCAGCAGTGTCCTTCAGGGGGCGGACGCTAACTATGGCTACACCTTC
TRBJ2-5	TRBV28	NA	many	CASSPPRGAQETQYF	TGTGCCAGCAGTCCCCCCCGGGGCGCGCAAGAGACCCAGTACTTC
TRBJ1-5	TRBV29-1	NA	many	CSVSQGRNQPQHF	TGCAGCGTCTCACAGGGAAGGAACCAGCCCCAGCATTTT
TRBJ1-6	TRBV7-6	NA	NA	CASSPSGGRDLHF	TGTGCCAGCAGCCCCTCCGGAGGGCGGGACCTCCACTTT
TRBJ1-3	TRBV6-5	NA	few	CASSRSTGNTIYF	TGTGCCAGCAGCCGTAGCACTGGAAACACCATATATTTT
TRBJ1-2	TRBV12-3/TRBV12-4	TRBD1	few	CASSFLVTGDGYTF	TGTGCCAGCAGTTTTTTAGTTACAGGGGATGGCTACACCTTC
TRBJ1-4	TRBV29-1	TRBD1	many	CSVQQGREKLFF	TGCAGCGTTCAACAGGGGCGAGAAAAACTGTTTTTT